This T cell receptor (beta chain) originates from a study of regulatory T cells in long-lasting Graves disease. As for time point: newly diagnosed GD, antithyroid drugs for less than 3 months. From PBMCs, RNA was extracted and then used to make the TCR library. Guidelines of the American Thyroid Association were used to diagnose Graves' disease. Each patient gave around 9.7 milliliters of EDTA-anticoagulated peripheral blood. Germline V gene lookup returns CDR1 GTSNPN and CDR2 SVGIG (reference sequence). The CDR3 is made up of 17 amino acids. V was shortened by 2 bases and J by 1 base, with 20 bases between the two germline ends. Construction of the TCR beta libraries employed iRepertoire HTBI primers in conjunction with Arm-PCR of CDR3 regions. Each CDR3 protein is one row after TCRdb ran MiXCR on the multiplex PCR reads. The sample lists fewer than 650,000 distinct CDR3 sequences, 15% to 20% seen once, with about 12% in the top ten.

In this sample, this clonotype turned up a few times. This sample was also put to use in a study of T cells in Graves' hyperthyroidism and ophthalmopathy. That paper states: Appearing also in blood were most of the thyroid clonotypes expanded above 0.001.

The source was peripheral blood mononuclear cells (PBMCs), collected at new diagnosis, from a patient treated with antithyroid drugs. This rearrangement joins TRBV30 to TRBJ1-1, with D maybe TRBD1 (6 bases). The sequence was obtained from a young man with Graves disease. The CDR3 region has the DNA TGTGCCTGGAGTTTTTCCTCTCCTAGGGGGGGGAACACTGAAGCTTTCTTT. Translation gives CAWSFSSPRGGNTEAFF.